The next 29 T cell receptor beta chains were all read from a single sample in a study of shared clonotypes between healthy human individuals. Clones were read by immunoSEQ multiplex PCR, and TCRdb kept only the in-frame ones, dropping some. The repertoire includes roughly 2 million clones, approximately 96% of them detected once, and roughly 0.13% sits in the top ten. The sequencing sample was made of naive CD4+ T cells sorted from blood. Subset noted: CD45RA+ positively selected. The origin of the receptors is a man aged 18 to 29 in good health.

The gene calls are TRBV5-6 and TRBJ2-1; D unresolved. The CDR3 has 16 residues. Germline-derived CDR1 and CDR2 are SGHDT and YYEEEE. The V end lost 2 bases, the J end lost 5 bases, and 17 bases lay between the germline ends. The CDR3 region is CASSLRLPSLHNEQFF. The CDR3 DNA reads TGTGCCAGCAGCTTAAGACTGCCCTCTCTGCACAATGAGCAGTTCTTC.

The chain recombines TRBV30 with TRBJ1-1, with D hard to call. Per the germline V gene, CDR1 is GTSNPN and CDR2 is SVGIG (reference sequence). The CDR3 covers 10 residues. V lost 5 bases to trimming and J lost 5 bases, with 6 bases between them. CDR3 protein: CAWERTEAFF. The CDR3 region has the DNA TGTGCCTGGGAAAGGACTGAAGCTTTCTTT.

Note on this clone: This sample includes further DNA sequences coding for the same CDR3. This sequence joins TRBV5-1 and TRBJ1-5; D remains unclear. The germline CDR1 and CDR2 sequences are SGHRS and YFSETQ. The CDR3 is made up of 15 amino acids. Trimming removed 0 bases from V and 1 base from J, with 8 bases in between. The CDR3 bases are TGCGCCAGCAGCTTGGGAGATGGGAGCAATCAGCCCCAGCATTTT. It is translated as CASSLGDGSNQPQHF.

This chain connects TRBV7-2 to TRBJ1-6, with D unresolved. The CDR3 has 16 amino acids. V lost 0 bases and J 6 bases, leaving 12 bases between the germline ends. Looked up from germline, CDR1 is SGHTA and CDR2 is FQGNSA. This CDR3 reads CASSLARGFGNSPLHF. CDR3 nucleotide sequence: TGTGCCAGCAGCTTAGCGCGGGGTTTCGGTAATTCACCCCTCCACTTT. The full variable domain, with the rest looked up from reference TRBV7-2 and TRBJ1-6, is GAGVSQSPSNKVTEKGKDVELRCDPISGHTALYWYRQSLGQGLEFLIYFQGNSAPDKSGLPSDRFSAERTGGSVSTLTIQRTQQEDSAVYLCASSLARGFGNSPLHFGNGTRLTVT.

As for this clone: Other DNA sequences within the sample encode an identical CDR3. V and J are TRBV5-1 and TRBJ2-7, with TRBD1 identical over 10 bases. The CDR3 contains 13 residues. Per germline, CDR1 SGHRS and CDR2 YFSETQ. The junction had 1 base not matched to a gene; V was cut back by 4 bases and J by 3 bases. CDR3 DNA: TGCGCCAGCAGCAGGGACAGGGGCTACGAGCAGTACTTC. Protein: CASSRDRGYEQYF.

The rearrangement links TRBV19 to TRBJ1-5, with a weak D call TRBD1 (6 bases). Trimming cost V 6 bases and J 3 bases, with 15 bases left between them. The CDR3 sequence is 15 residues long. Germline V gives CDR1 LNHDA, CDR2 SQIVND (reference sequence). CDR3 protein: CASSPRGADNQPQHF. The CDR3 coding sequence is TGTGCCAGTAGCCCCAGGGGCGCAGACAATCAGCCCCAGCATTTT.

The rearrangement joins TRBV19 to TRBJ2-3, with D tentatively TRBD2 (5 bases). The germline gives CDR1 LNHDA, CDR2 SQIVND (reference sequence). Trimming took off 3 bases at V and 1 base at J, with 14 bases between the two ends. This CDR3 spans 16 amino acids. The CDR3 coding sequence is TGTGCCAGTAGTATTCGGACGGGGTCGCGCACAGATACGCAGTATTTT. Translation: CASSIRTGSRTDTQYF.

V usage is TRBV6-5 and J usage is TRBJ1-2, with a tentative D call TRBD1 (5 bases). The germline V gene has CDR1 MNHEY and CDR2 SVGAGI. The length of the CDR3 is 15 residues. Deletions cut 4 bases from V and 8 bases from J, with 20 bases between. CDR3 coding DNA: TGTGCCAGCAGTTCCGGGGTAGGGGCATCCGGGGGCTACACCTTC. The encoded protein is CASSSGVGASGGYTF.

CDR3 sequence: CASSPNSGGSYGYTF. Here the CDR3 DNA reads TGTGCCAGCAGTCCAAACTCAGGTGGCAGCTATGGCTACACCTTC. V gene TRBV6-5 combines with J gene TRBJ1-2; D uncertain. Per the germline V gene, CDR1 is MNHEY and CDR2 is SVGAGI. The CDR3 loop spans 15 amino acids. V lost 5 bases, J lost 4 bases, and 17 bases lay in between.

Remarks on this clone: Other nucleotide sequences in the sample specify the same CDR3. This sequence joins TRBV7-2 and TRBJ2-7; unclear D gene. Germline V gene lookup returns CDR1 SGHTA and CDR2 FQGNSA. This CDR3 spans 13 amino acids. Between the trimmed V and J ends, which lost 1 base and 4 bases, there was a span of 8 bases. CDR3 amino acids: CASSLGLKYEQYF. The CDR3 bases are TGTGCCAGCAGCTTAGGGCTGAAATACGAGCAGTACTTC. The whole variable domain, remainder taken from reference TRBV7-2 and TRBJ2-7, is GAGVSQSPSNKVTEKGKDVELRCDPISGHTALYWYRQSLGQGLEFLIYFQGNSAPDKSGLPSDRFSAERTGGSVSTLTIQRTQQEDSAVYLCASSLGLKYEQYFGPGTRLTVT.

Points on this clone: The same CDR3 arises from other DNA sequences in this sample as well. CDR3 sequence: CASSSGTSETQYF. In DNA, the CDR3 is TGTGCCAGCAGCTCCGGGACGTCAGAGACCCAGTACTTC. The chain couples TRBV7-9 to TRBJ2-5; D could derive from TRBD1 or TRBD2 (5 bases each). The CDR3 length is 13 residues. The V end lost 4 bases, the J end lost 4 bases, and 10 bases lay between the germline ends. CDR1 and CDR2 from the germline V gene are SEHNR and FQNEAQ (reference sequence). The full variable domain, completed using reference TRBV7-9 and TRBJ2-5, is DTGVSQNPRHKITKRGQNVTFRCDPISEHNRLYWYRQTLGQGPEFLTYFQNEAQLEKSRLLSDRFSAERPKGSFSTLEIQRTEQGDSAMYLCASSSGTSETQYFGPGTRLLVL.

The chain carries TRBV18 and TRBJ2-1; TRBD1 matches 7 bases. Germline assignment: CDR1 KGHSH and CDR2 LQKENI. With V trimmed by 3 bases and J by 2 bases, 10 bases remained unmatched. This CDR3 has 17 amino acids. CDR3 amino acids: CASSPSLSTGPYNEQFF. DNA of the CDR3: TGTGCCAGCTCACCGAGCCTTTCGACAGGGCCCTACAATGAGCAGTTCTTC.

V gene TRBV5-6 combines with J gene TRBJ2-2; 7 nucleotides agree with TRBD1. Looked up from germline, CDR1 is SGHDT and CDR2 is YYEEEE. V lost 1 base and J lost 1; bases outside the gene matches: 1. The length of the CDR3 is 15 residues. The CDR3 spells CASSLWDRNTGELFF. CDR3 in DNA: TGTGCCAGCAGCTTGTGGGACAGGAACACCGGGGAGCTGTTTTTT. The full variable domain, its missing parts supplied by reference TRBV5-6 and TRBJ2-2, is DAGVTQSPTHLIKTRGQQVTLRCSPKSGHDTVSWYQQALGQGPQFIFQYYEEEERQRGNFPDRFSGHQFPNYSSELNVNALLLGDSALYLCASSLWDRNTGELFFGEGSRLTVL.

CDR3 amino acids: CASSLIDYEQYF. The DNA of the CDR3 is TGTGCCAGCAGCTTAATCGACTACGAGCAGTACTTC. J is TRBJ2-7 and V is TRBV11-2; no clear D. Germline CDR1 reads SGHAT; CDR2 reads FQNNGV. The CDR3 is 12 amino acids. Trimming cost V 2 bases and J 3 bases, with 5 bases left between them.

To note about this clone: The same CDR3 arises from other DNA sequences in this sample as well. Here the CDR3 DNA reads TGTGCCAGCAGTGAAAGACAAGAGACCCAGTACTTC. Translated, it gives CASSERQETQYF. This chain joins TRBV6-1 and TRBJ2-5; the D is unclear. The ends were cut back, 2 bases at V and 2 bases at J, with 3 bases in the middle. This CDR3 contains 12 residues. Germline V gene data show CDR1 as MNHNS and CDR2 as SASEGT.

The chain recombines TRBV4-1 with TRBJ1-1; the D gene is possibly TRBD1 (5 bases). The CDR3 has 11 residues. Germline lookup yields CDR1 MGHRA and CDR2 YSYEKL. V gave up 6 bases and J gave up 11 bases, with 13 bases separating them. CDR3 in amino acids: CASRDSGRAFF. DNA of the CDR3: TGCGCCAGCAGGGACTCAGGGAGGGCTTTCTTT.

The chain is built from TRBV28 and TRBJ2-6; D tentatively fits TRBD1 or TRBD2 (5 bases each). CDR3 length equals 17 residues. Germline CDR1 is MDHEN and CDR2 is SYDVKM. V shed 5 bases and J shed 2 bases, with 16 bases lying between them. CDR3 nucleotides: TGTGCCAGCAGTCAACCGATCGGGGCTGCTGGGGCCAACGTCCTGACTTTC. Translating it yields CASSQPIGAAGANVLTF.

The chain combines TRBV5-1 with TRBJ2-7, with 8 nucleotides matching TRBD1. V was pared by 3 bases and J by 7 bases, with 12 bases of the junction left unmatched. The CDR3 covers 15 residues. Germline V lookup: CDR1 SGHRS, CDR2 YFSETQ. DNA of the CDR3: TGCGCCAGCAGCTCAGGGACAGGCACCTCGGGGGAGCAGTACTTC. Amino acids: CASSSGTGTSGEQYF.

The J gene is TRBJ2-2, the V gene TRBV11-3; D is uncertain. Trimming left V 5 bases short and J 2 bases short, with 3 bases between. Germline V gene data show CDR1 as SGHNT and CDR2 as YENEEA. CDR3 length equals 12 residues. CDR3 region: CASSKNTGELFF. CDR3 DNA sequence: TGTGCCAGCAGCAAAAACACCGGGGAGCTGTTTTTT.

The chain combines TRBV10-3 with TRBJ2-2; no clear D gene. The V end lost 4 bases, the J end lost 5 bases, and 5 bases lay between the germline ends. Germline lookup yields CDR1 ENHRY and CDR2 SYGVKD. The CDR3 totals 12 residues. The CDR3: CAISALTGELFF. CDR3 nucleotides: TGTGCCATCAGTGCGTTGACCGGGGAGCTGTTTTTT.

V usage is TRBV25-1 and J usage is TRBJ2-3, with TRBD2 matching over 7 bases. The CDR3 is made up of 14 amino acids. The trim removed 3 bases at V and 2 bases at J, leaving 2 bases unmatched. Germline V lookup: CDR1 MGHDK, CDR2 SYGVNS. CDR3 nucleotides: TGTGCCAGCAGTGATGCGGGGGTCACAGATACGCAGTATTTT. Residues: CASSDAGVTDTQYF.

This chain joins TRBV30 and TRBJ2-2, with D possibly matching TRBD2 (6 bases). The germline V gene encodes CDR1 GTSNPN and CDR2 SVGIG (reference sequence). V lost 2 bases and J 6 bases, leaving 16 bases between the germline ends. The CDR3 totals 15 residues. CDR3 residues: CAWSIRGGASGELFF. The CDR3 nucleotides are TGTGCCTGGAGTATCCGAGGCGGGGCCTCCGGGGAGCTGTTTTTT.

This clone came up once. The rearrangement joins TRBV27 to TRBJ1-1; TRBD1 is a possible D gene (6 bases). CDR3 length equals 13 residues. The germline V gene encodes CDR1 MNHEY and CDR2 SMNVEV (reference sequence). V was clipped by 6 bases and J by 5 bases, with 13 bases between them. The CDR3 sequence is CASRPTGRTEAFF. The CDR3 DNA is TGTGCCAGCAGGCCAACAGGGAGGACTGAAGCTTTCTTT.

This chain connects TRBV6-5 to TRBJ1-1, with 7 positions matching TRBD1. The CDR3 runs to 14 residues. Germline CDR1 and CDR2: MNHEY and SVGAGI. The junction had 7 bases not matched to a gene; V was cut back by 6 bases and J by 3 bases. CDR3 sequence reads: CASRTTGPHTEAFF. CDR3 sequence (DNA): TGTGCCAGCAGGACGACAGGGCCTCACACTGAAGCTTTCTTT.

The chain uses TRBV30 and TRBJ1-3, with 7 bases lining up with TRBD1. Germline loops: CDR1 GTSNPN, CDR2 SVGIG (reference sequence). The CDR3 contains 15 residues. V was pared by 2 bases and J by 0 bases, with 4 bases of the junction left unmatched. The CDR3 here is CAWSNRGFSGNTIYF. The CDR3 DNA follows: TGTGCCTGGAGTAACAGGGGATTCTCTGGAAACACCATATATTTT.

This clone occurred once. The chain joins TRBV25-1 to TRBJ2-7; 9 nucleotides agree with TRBD1. This CDR3 has 14 residues. Germline loops: CDR1 MGHDK, CDR2 SYGVNS. Trimming cost V 6 bases and J 0 bases; bases outside gene matches: 3. CDR3 coding DNA: TGTGCCAGCAGCAACAGGGGGCTCTCCTACGAGCAGTACTTC. Amino acid sequence: CASSNRGLSYEQYF.

The rearrangement links TRBV18 to TRBJ2-7; D tentatively reads TRBD1 or TRBD2 (5 bases each). The CDR3 length is 15 residues. The V end was cut by 3 bases, the J end by 4 bases, with 16 bases between. Germline lookup yields CDR1 KGHSH and CDR2 LQKENI. CDR3 loop: CASSPNRGRGYEQYF. CDR3 nucleotides: TGTGCCAGCTCACCGAATAGGGGCCGGGGTTACGAGCAGTACTTC.

Concerning this clone itself: The sample contains more than one DNA sequence encoding this CDR3. This chain links TRBV2 with TRBJ2-7, with 8 bases lining up with TRBD1. The CDR3 spans 13 residues. V shed 7 bases, J shed 4 bases, and the junction held 6 bases outside the gene matches. Germline-derived CDR1 and CDR2 are SNHLY and FYNNEI. The CDR3 sequence: CASTGQGAYEQYF. CDR3 bases: TGTGCCAGCACAGGACAGGGAGCATACGAGCAGTACTTC. The full variable domain, its missing parts supplied by reference TRBV2 and TRBJ2-7, is EPEVTQTPSHQVTQMGQEVILRCVPISNHLYFYWYRQILGQKVEFLVSFYNNEISEKSEIFDDQFSVERPDGSNFTLKIRSTKLEDSAMYFCASTGQGAYEQYFGPGTRLTVT.

This rearrangement joins TRBV2 to TRBJ2-3; TRBD1 aligns across 9 bases. V was pared by 6 bases and J by 4 bases, with 5 bases of the junction left unmatched. Germline CDR1 is SNHLY and CDR2 is FYNNEI. This CDR3 has 14 amino acids. This CDR3 is CASSRDRASDTQYF. The CDR3 DNA reads TGTGCCAGCAGCCGGGACAGGGCATCAGATACGCAGTATTTT.